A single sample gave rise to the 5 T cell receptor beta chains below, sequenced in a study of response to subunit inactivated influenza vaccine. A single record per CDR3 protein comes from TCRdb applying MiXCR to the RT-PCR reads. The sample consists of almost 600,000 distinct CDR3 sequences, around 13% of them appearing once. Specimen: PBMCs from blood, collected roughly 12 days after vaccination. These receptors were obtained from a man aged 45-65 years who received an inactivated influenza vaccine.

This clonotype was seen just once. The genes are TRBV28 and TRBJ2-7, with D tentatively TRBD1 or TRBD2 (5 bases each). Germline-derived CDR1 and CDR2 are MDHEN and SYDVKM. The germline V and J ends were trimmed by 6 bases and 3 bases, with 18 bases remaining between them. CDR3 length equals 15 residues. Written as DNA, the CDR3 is TGTGCCAGCAGACTCCTCAGGGACGGAATCTACGAGCAGTACTTC. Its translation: CASRLLRDGIYEQYF.

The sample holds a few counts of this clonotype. CDR3 amino acids: CSARQGPYEQYF. CDR3 DNA sequence: TGCAGTGCTAGGCAGGGGCCCTACGAGCAGTACTTC. The rearrangement joins TRBV20-1 to TRBJ2-7; maybe TRBD1 (6 bases). The CDR3 totals 12 residues. With 3 bases removed from V and 2 bases from J, the gap between germline ends came to 8 bases. CDR1 DFQATT and CDR2 SNEGSKA come from the germline V gene (reference sequence).

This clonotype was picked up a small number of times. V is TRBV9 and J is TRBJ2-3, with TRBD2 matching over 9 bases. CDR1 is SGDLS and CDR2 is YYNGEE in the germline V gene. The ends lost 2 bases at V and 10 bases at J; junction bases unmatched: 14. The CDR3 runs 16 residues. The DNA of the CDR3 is TGTGCCAGCAGCGTTTTAGGCGGGGGGGCCAAAGAGGCGCAGTATTTT. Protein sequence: CASSVLGGGAKEAQYF. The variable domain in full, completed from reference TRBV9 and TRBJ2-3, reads DSGVTQTPKHLITATGQRVTLRCSPRSGDLSVYWYQQSLDQGLQFLIQYYNGEERAKGNILERFSAQQFPDLHSELNLSSLELGDSALYFCASSVLGGGAKEAQYFGPGTRLTVL.

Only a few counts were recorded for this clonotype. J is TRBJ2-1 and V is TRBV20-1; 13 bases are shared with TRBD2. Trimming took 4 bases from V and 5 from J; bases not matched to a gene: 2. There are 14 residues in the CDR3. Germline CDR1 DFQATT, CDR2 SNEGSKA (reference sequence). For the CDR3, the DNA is TGCAGTGCTACGGGGACTAGCGGGGACAATGAGCAGTTCTTC. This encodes CSATGTSGDNEQFF.

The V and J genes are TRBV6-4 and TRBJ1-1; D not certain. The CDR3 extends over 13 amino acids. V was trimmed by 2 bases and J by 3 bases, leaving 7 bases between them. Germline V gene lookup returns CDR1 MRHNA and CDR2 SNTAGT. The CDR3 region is CASSDRDDTEAFF. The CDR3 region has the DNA TGTGCCAGCAGTGACAGAGATGACACTGAAGCTTTCTTT.